This TCR beta chain comes out of a study of persistence of HIV-infected CD4 T cells. Study results and caveats: Bulk TCR data could not be restricted to HIV-1-infected CMV-responding cells.

The immunoSEQ assay was version 4, run in survey mode. The protocol was immunoSEQ multiplex PCR, while the TCRdb copy is restricted to in-frame clones and leaves out a portion. The sample consists of 35,000 to 55,000 clones, roughly nine tenths of them appearing once. The CDR3 runs to 15 residues. The junction had 5 bases not matched to a gene; V was cut back by 2 bases and J by 7 bases. From germline, CDR1 is SGHKS and CDR2 YYEKEE (reference sequence). Cells were stimulated nonspecifically with anti-CD3/anti-CD28 magnetic beads. Sorting selected CD4+ T cells upregulating both CD40 ligand and CD69. For at least 4 years, plasma HIV-1 RNA was undetectable (<50 copies/mL). Inclusion required CMV-positive serology and CD4+ counts above 400 cells/uL. This clone was seen just once. What it binds is not known.

This chain links TRBV5-5 with TRBJ1-4; 10 positions agree with TRBD1. This receptor was taken from an adult man with HIV who was CMV-seropositive. The specimen comprised CD4+ T cells sorted from PBMCs after roughly 19-hour stimulation, sampled from a patient who received antiretroviral therapy. The CDR3 region has the DNA TGTGCCAGCAGCTTCCTGACAGGGGGCTTTGAAAAACTGTTTTTT. It yields the protein CASSFLTGGFEKLFF.